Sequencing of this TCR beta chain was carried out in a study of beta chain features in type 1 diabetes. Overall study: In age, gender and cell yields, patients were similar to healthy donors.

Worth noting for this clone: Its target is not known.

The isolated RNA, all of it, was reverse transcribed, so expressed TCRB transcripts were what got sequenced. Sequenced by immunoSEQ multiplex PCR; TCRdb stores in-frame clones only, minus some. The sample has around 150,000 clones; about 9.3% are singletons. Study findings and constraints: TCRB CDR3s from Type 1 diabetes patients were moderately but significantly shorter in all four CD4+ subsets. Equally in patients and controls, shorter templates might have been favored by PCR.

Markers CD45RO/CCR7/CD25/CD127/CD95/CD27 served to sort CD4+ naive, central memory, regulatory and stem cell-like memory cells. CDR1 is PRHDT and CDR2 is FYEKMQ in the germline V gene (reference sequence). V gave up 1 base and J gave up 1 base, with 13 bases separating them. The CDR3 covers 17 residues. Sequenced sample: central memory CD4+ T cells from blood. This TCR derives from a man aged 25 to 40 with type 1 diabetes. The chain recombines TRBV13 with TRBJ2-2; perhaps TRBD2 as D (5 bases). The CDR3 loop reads CASSLEALAENTGELFF. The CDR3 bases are TGTGCCAGCAGCTTAGAAGCGCTAGCAGAGAACACCGGGGAGCTGTTTTTT.